This entry describes one TCR beta chain. Its antigen is unidentified. This specimen comes from a study of OX40 agonist ivuxolimab in advanced cancers. Study context: The patients got ivuxolimab, which is an agonistic anti-OX40 (CD134) antibody. Findings and limits, study-wide: Doses of 0.1 to 3.0 mg/kg were accompanied by clonal expansion of CD4+ and CD8+ blood T cells by week 6. Relative to CD4+ cells, CD8+ T cells on average had more expanded clones. The antigen specificity of the peripheral T cells (those that were expanded) was not determined.

Repertoires were generated with immunoSEQ multiplex PCR, while TCRdb's copy carries only in-frame clones and drops some. In the table there are 60,000 to 80,000 clones, 89% of which are singletons. Germline V gene lookup returns CDR1 MGHRA and CDR2 YSYEKL. The CDR3 loop spans 14 amino acids. Trimming took 2 bases from V and 3 from J, leaving 8 bases between them. The sample here was CD4+ or CD8+ T cells sorted from blood, taken in a trial of the OX40 agonist ivuxolimab. The chain combines TRBV4-1 with TRBJ1-3, with D possibly TRBD1 on 5 matching bases. This clonotype was obtained from an adult with an advanced solid tumor such as melanoma, head and neck, liver or kidney cancer. DNA of the CDR3: TGCGCCAGCAGCCAATATGGGGGTGGAAACACCATATATTTT. Translating gives CASSQYGGGNTIYF.